The clone carrying this T cell receptor beta chain was detected a few times. Its specificity is unknown. This record comes from a study of beta chain features in type 1 diabetes. Findings and caveats of the study: There were fewer insertions and more deletions at the VDJ junctions of type 1 diabetes patients. TCRB repertoires of naive, central memory and Treg cells appeared more similar among patients than among healthy donors. Shorter TCRB CDR3s, moderately but significantly so, were found in Type 1 diabetes patients in all four CD4+ subsets.

Looked up from germline, CDR1 is MNHEY and CDR2 is SVGAGI. V shed 0 bases and J 5 bases; nucleotides not matched to a gene: 5. This CDR3 has 16 amino acids. The study reverse transcribed the entire isolated RNA, so it sequenced expressed TCRB transcripts. Method: immunoSEQ multiplex PCR; TCRdb's copy keeps in-frame clones and lacks some. The sample records under 850,000 clones, around 15% being singletons. The rearrangement joins TRBV6-5 to TRBJ2-1, with TRBD1 matching 9 bases. The receptor was derived from a man aged 18 to 30 with type 1 diabetes. The sequencing input was naive CD4+ T cells from blood. This CDR3 is CASSYSWTGENNEQFF. DNA of the CDR3: TGTGCCAGCAGTTACTCTTGGACAGGGGAAAACAATGAGCAGTTCTTC.